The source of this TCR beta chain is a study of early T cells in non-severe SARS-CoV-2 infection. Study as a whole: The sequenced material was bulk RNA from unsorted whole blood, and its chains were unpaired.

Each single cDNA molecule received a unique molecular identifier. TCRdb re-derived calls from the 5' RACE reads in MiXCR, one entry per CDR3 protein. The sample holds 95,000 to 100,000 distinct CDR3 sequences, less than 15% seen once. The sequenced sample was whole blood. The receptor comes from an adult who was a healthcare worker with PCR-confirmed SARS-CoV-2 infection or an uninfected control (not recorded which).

Here the CDR3 DNA reads TGTGCCAGCAGCTCCCAGGGAAGGCATTCACCCCTCCACTTT. It encodes CASSSQGRHSPLHF. J is TRBJ1-6 and V is TRBV7-9; tentative D call: TRBD1 (5 bases). Germline V gene sequence: CDR1 SEHNR, CDR2 FQNEAQ (reference sequence). The V gene lost 4 bases and the J gene lost 8 bases, with 12 bases spanning the gap. The CDR3 has 14 residues.